A selection of T cell receptor beta chains follows, all from one sample in a study of T cells in Graves' hyperthyroidism and ophthalmopathy. TCRdb independently ran MiXCR on the multiplex PCR reads; one entry per CDR3 protein. Of over 120,000 distinct CDR3 sequences listed, approximately 20% were seen once; the top ten hold about two thirds. Input material: blood. These receptors originate from a woman in her forties or fifties with Graves' hyperthyroidism that later progressed to Graves' ophthalmopathy. The CDR3 runs from the conserved cysteine through the conserved F or W. A D gene is named only where the DNA matches it firmly. Size tells how often a clone was seen (once, few, many) or the class of an expanded clone, and some rows leave it out.

J gene,clone size,D gene,V gene,CDR3 DNA,CDR3 protein
TRBJ2-5,-,TRBD2,TRBV15,TGTGCCACCAGCAGAGACCCAAGGGGAGGGAGAAGAGAGACCCAGTACTTC,CATSRDPRGGRRETQYF
TRBJ2-3,-,-,TRBV20-1,TGCAGTGCTCCCCTTGGAAGCACAGATACGCAGTATTTT,CSAPLGSTDTQYF
TRBJ2-5,many,TRBD1,TRBV28,TGTGCCAGCGAGGGACAGTTTGAGACCCAGTACTTC,CASEGQFETQYF
TRBJ1-2,many,-,TRBV20-1,TGCAGTGCTAATGATCCTGCGGGCTATGGCTACACCTTC,CSANDPAGYGYTF
TRBJ1-2,many,TRBD1,TRBV6-1,TGTGCCAGCAGTGCCTCCGGACAGGGTTCCTATGGCTACACCTTC,CASSASGQGSYGYTF
TRBJ1-4,many,-,TRBV20-1,TGCAGTGCTGTGCTACCTGCAACTAATGAAAAACTGTTTTTT,CSAVLPATNEKLFF
TRBJ1-4,-,-,TRBV12-3/TRBV12-4,TGTGCCAGCAGGTACGGGGGACGTCTCCCTGAAAAACTGTTTTTT,CASRYGGRLPEKLFF
TRBJ2-7,many,TRBD2,TRBV20-1,TGCAGTGCTAGGCGGGGGGCTTTTGGGGCGGCCTACGAGCAGTACTTC,CSARRGAFGAAYEQYF
TRBJ1-4,-,TRBD1,TRBV27,TGTGCCAGAAATACCTCGTCGGGACAGGGGGCCACTAATGAAAAACTGTTTTTT,CARNTSSGQGATNEKLFF
TRBJ2-2,-,TRBD1,TRBV24-1,TGTGCCACCAGTGGGCGGACAGGGGTGAACACCGGGGAGCTGTTTTTT,CATSGRTGVNTGELFF
TRBJ1-1,many,-,TRBV27,TGTGCCAGCAGTTACGGGGGACCGAACACTGAAGCTTTCTTT,CASSYGGPNTEAFF
TRBJ2-6,many,TRBD1,TRBV18,TGTGCCAGCTCACCGGGACAGGGCATAAGCGTCCTGACTTTC,CASSPGQGISVLTF
TRBJ1-2,few,TRBD1,TRBV28,TGTGCCAGCAGAACAGGGGCCTACTATGGCTACACCTTC,CASRTGAYYGYTF
TRBJ1-1,many,-,TRBV28,TGTGCCGCCCTACGCGGGGGCTTTGTGAACACTGAAGCTTTCTTT,CAALRGGFVNTEAFF
TRBJ1-3,-,TRBD1,TRBV28,TGTGCCAGCAGTAGGGACAGTCACTCTGGAAACACCATATATTTT,CASSRDSHSGNTIYF
TRBJ2-3,many,-,TRBV30,TGTGCCTGGAGTAGGAGCGCCACAGATACGCAGTATTTT,CAWSRSATDTQYF
TRBJ2-3,many,-,TRBV28,TGTGCCAGCAGTCGGGACCAACGGGCAGATACGCAGTATTTT,CASSRDQRADTQYF
TRBJ2-7,-,-,TRBV20-1,TGCAGTCATAGCCGACACGGGCCGTACGAGCAGTACTTC,CSHSRHGPYEQYF
TRBJ2-2,few,TRBD1,TRBV14,TGTGCCAGCAACCCAGGGGGCACCGGGGAGCTGTTTTTT,CASNPGGTGELFF
TRBJ1-2,many,TRBD1,TRBV6-1,TGTGCCAGCAGGCCTCCACAGGGGCGCTATAGCTATGGCTACACCTTC,CASRPPQGRYSYGYTF
TRBJ1-1,many,-,TRBV30,TGTGCCTGGAGTCTGGGCAGGCTTAACACTGAAGCTTTCTTT,CAWSLGRLNTEAFF
TRBJ2-2,-,-,TRBV4-1,TGCGCCAGCAGCCAAGTTGACACGTGGACCGGGGAGCTGTTTTTT,CASSQVDTWTGELFF
TRBJ2-5,few,TRBD2,TRBV2,TGTGCCAGCAGTGAAGAAGCGGGAGGGCCGCGAGAGACCCAGTACTTC,CASSEEAGGPRETQYF
TRBJ2-3,many,TRBD2,TRBV7-3,TGTGCCAGCAGCCCAGGAGCGGGAGGAGGTACGCAGTATTTT,CASSPGAGGGTQYF
TRBJ1-6,many,-,TRBV20-1,TGCAGTGCTAGAGATCTTGGGGGAGGGCGGGATTCACCCCTCCACTTT,CSARDLGGGRDSPLHF
TRBJ2-4,few,-,TRBV15,TGTGCCACCAGCGCAGACCTTTCCAAAAACATTCAGTACTTC,CATSADLSKNIQYF
TRBJ2-7,many,-,TRBV13,TGTGCCAGCAGCTTAAGGCAGTCCTACGAGCAGTACTTC,CASSLRQSYEQYF
TRBJ1-1,many,-,TRBV30,TGTGCCTGGAGTGACCCCGCCCGCGCAAGGGTGGCTTTCTTT,CAWSDPARARVAFF
TRBJ2-1,many,-,TRBV11-2,TGTGCCAGCAGCGGCGAGGGGGGTCACTACAATGAGCAGTTCTTC,CASSGEGGHYNEQFF
TRBJ2-1,few,-,TRBV6-1,TGTGCCAGCAGGTTGGGGTCCCATGAGCAGTTCTTC,CASRLGSHEQFF
TRBJ2-2,-,TRBD1,TRBV24-1,TGTGCCACCAGAGACAGGGGGAACACCGGGGAGCTGTTTTTT,CATRDRGNTGELFF
TRBJ2-7,many,TRBD2,TRBV20-1,TGCAGTGCTAACAGCGGGAGCTCCTACGAGCAGTACTTC,CSANSGSSYEQYF
TRBJ2-2,-,-,TRBV4-1,TGCGCCAGCAGAAGCCCAGGGACCGGGGAGCTGTTTTTT,CASRSPGTGELFF
TRBJ2-1,few,TRBD1,TRBV15,TGTGCCACCAGCCCAGGCCGACAGGGCTACAATGAGCAGTTCTTC,CATSPGRQGYNEQFF
TRBJ2-5,few,TRBD1,TRBV14,TGTGCCAGCAGCCAGAACAGGGGACAAGAGACCCAGTACTTC,CASSQNRGQETQYF
TRBJ2-1,many,-,TRBV12-3/TRBV12-4,TGTGCCAGCAGTTTCCGAGGGGCGAGTGAGCAGTTCTTC,CASSFRGASEQFF
TRBJ1-2,-,TRBD1,TRBV20-1,TGCAGTGCTAGACAGGGGGCACAAGACTACACCTTC,CSARQGAQDYTF
TRBJ2-7,few,-,TRBV6-1,TGTGCCAGCAGTGACCGTTACGGATCCTACGAGCAGTACTTC,CASSDRYGSYEQYF
TRBJ2-7,-,-,TRBV29-1,TGCAGCGTTGAGCGGACTACTACCTACGAGCAGTACTTC,CSVERTTTYEQYF
TRBJ1-1,many,TRBD1,TRBV5-6,TGTGCCAGCAGCTTCCTGACAGGGAGGAACACTGAAGCTTTCTTT,CASSFLTGRNTEAFF
TRBJ2-4,once,TRBD2,TRBV2,TGTGCCAGCAGTGCCCTGGGACTAGCGGGAAACATTCAGTACTTC,CASSALGLAGNIQYF
TRBJ2-1,-,TRBD2,TRBV11-2,TGTGCCAGCAGCTCCCAGGCGGGAGGAATGGATGAGCAGTTCTTC,CASSSQAGGMDEQFF
TRBJ2-7,few,-,TRBV6-2/TRBV6-3,TGTGCCATCAGGACGTCCTACGAGCAGTACTTC,CAIRTSYEQYF
TRBJ1-1,few,TRBD1,TRBV12-3/TRBV12-4,TGTGCCTCCACCCACAGGGGGCAGGACACTGAAGCTTTCTTT,CASTHRGQDTEAFF
TRBJ2-2,few,-,TRBV12-3/TRBV12-4,TGTGCCAGCAGTCGGGATCCTAATACCGGGGAGCTGTTTTTT,CASSRDPNTGELFF
TRBJ1-2,many,-,TRBV28,TGTGCCAGCAGTAAAAATGGCTACACCTTC,CASSKNGYTF
TRBJ2-7,many,-,TRBV20-1,TGCAGTGGGGTAGGCGGGACCTACGAGCAGTACTTC,CSGVGGTYEQYF
TRBJ1-5,few,-,TRBV20-1,TGCAGTGCTTTTACTGGCAATCAGCCCCAGCATTTT,CSAFTGNQPQHF
TRBJ2-1,many,TRBD2,TRBV28,TGTGCCAGCAGGCCGGGACTAGCGGGTTTTTATGAGCAGTTCTTC,CASRPGLAGFYEQFF
TRBJ1-4,-,-,TRBV6-5,TGTGCCAGCAGTTCCCGACGGAGGGGCCTTAATGAAAAACTGTTTTTT,CASSSRRRGLNEKLFF
TRBJ1-4,many,TRBD1,TRBV27,TGTGCCAGCAGTTTAGGGCCACCGGGACAGGGGGCCTCTCCAGGGGAAAAACTGTTTTTT,CASSLGPPGQGASPGEKLFF
TRBJ1-4,-,-,TRBV20-1,TGCAGTGCTGCGGGGGGCAGCGGTCAGGAAAAACTGTTTTTT,CSAAGGSGQEKLFF
TRBJ2-1,-,TRBD2,TRBV5-6,TGTGCCAGCAGCTTCACCCCAGGGCTAGCGGTGAAGTACAATGAGCAGTTCTTC,CASSFTPGLAVKYNEQFF
TRBJ2-5,-,-,TRBV6-1,TGTGCCACCCGAGGGGCAGGCTCAGAGACCCAGTACTTC,CATRGAGSETQYF
TRBJ2-7,many,-,TRBV27,TGTGCCAGCAGTTTATCATCGGGAGTCGCTTACGAGCAGTACTTC,CASSLSSGVAYEQYF
TRBJ2-5,few,-,TRBV5-6,TGTGCCAGCAGCACCACAGGAACAAAAGCCCAAGAGACCCAGTACTTC,CASSTTGTKAQETQYF
TRBJ2-7,few,TRBD2,TRBV6-5,TGTGCCAGCAGCTACGGGGGGGGGGAGCAGTACTTC,CASSYGGGEQYF
TRBJ1-4,many,-,TRBV6-1,TGTGCCAGCAGTGAAGCGGTCGGGGCAACTAATGAAAAACTGTTTTTT,CASSEAVGATNEKLFF
TRBJ2-1,many,TRBD1,TRBV27,TGTGCCAGCAGTGCCTGGACAGGGGTTGGCAATGAGCAGTTCTTC,CASSAWTGVGNEQFF